This entry lists 6 T cell receptor beta chains sequenced from one sample in a study of blood T cell repertoires in COVID-19 (dated by TCRdb to 2019 to 2021). Preparation of the library involved the immunoSEQ multiplex PCR assay. TCRdb re-hosts the immuneACCESS table, in-frame sequences only. Its copies lack some clones; in the studies checked, an unresolved V gene accounts for under half of them, and the cause for the rest is not known. This sample holds 350,000 or so clones; about 91% were observed only once. Approximately 1.6% of the sample is held by the ten biggest clonotypes. Specimen: peripheral blood. The receptor set was obtained from a woman in her 30s with COVID-19, enrolled during active disease.

This rearrangement joins TRBV6-5 to TRBJ1-2; no clear D. V was trimmed by 0 bases and J by 5 bases, leaving 16 bases between them. This CDR3 comprises 16 residues. CDR1 is MNHEY and CDR2 is SVGAGI in the germline V gene. The CDR3 DNA sequence: TGTGCCAGCAGTTACTCGAAGCAGGCCTTTACTTATGGCTACACCTTC. Translated, it gives CASSYSKQAFTYGYTF.

This chain uses TRBV7-2 with TRBJ1-2; no definite D call. Germline V lookup: CDR1 SGHTA, CDR2 FQGNSA. The CDR3 consists of 13 residues. The germline V and J ends were trimmed by 5 bases and 3 bases, with 10 bases remaining between them. CDR3 nucleotides: TGTGCCAGCAGCCTGGGAGGCGACTATGGCTACACCTTC. Amino acid sequence: CASSLGGDYGYTF.

This chain links TRBV15 with TRBJ2-2; 7 bases are shared with TRBD1. Germline V gives CDR1 LNHNV, CDR2 YYDKDF (reference sequence). This CDR3 comprises 17 residues. V was pared by 0 bases and J by 0 bases, with 4 bases of the junction left unmatched. CDR3 in DNA: TGTGCCACCAGCAGAGATCATACAGGGGCGAACACCGGGGAGCTGTTTTTT. It encodes CATSRDHTGANTGELFF.

V and J are TRBV5-6 and TRBJ2-2; D is perhaps TRBD2 (6 bases). Per germline, CDR1 SGHDT and CDR2 YYEEEE. The CDR3 is 16 residues long. With 4 bases removed from V and 11 bases from J, the gap between germline ends came to 24 bases. The CDR3: CASSQDYAFDLGELFF. The CDR3 nucleotides read TGTGCCAGCAGCCAGGACTACGCTTTCGATTTGGGAGAGCTGTTTTTT.

The genes are TRBV24-1 and TRBJ1-1, with D possibly TRBD1 on 6 matching bases. V dropped 1 base and J dropped 6 bases, with 8 bases sitting between them. The CDR3 loop spans 13 amino acids. The germline CDR1 and CDR2 sequences are KGHDR and SFDVKD. The CDR3 loop is CATSDFRQAEAFF. CDR3 nucleotide sequence: TGTGCCACCAGTGATTTCAGACAGGCTGAAGCTTTCTTT.

CDR3 nucleotides: TGTGCCAGCTCATCTCGGACAGGCCCGAACACCGGGGAGCTGTTTTTT. Translated: CASSSRTGPNTGELFF. V is TRBV18 and J is TRBJ2-2, with 7 bases that match TRBD1. Germline loops: CDR1 KGHSH, CDR2 LQKENI. The CDR3 covers 16 residues. With V trimmed by 5 bases and J by 0 bases, 6 bases remained unmatched.